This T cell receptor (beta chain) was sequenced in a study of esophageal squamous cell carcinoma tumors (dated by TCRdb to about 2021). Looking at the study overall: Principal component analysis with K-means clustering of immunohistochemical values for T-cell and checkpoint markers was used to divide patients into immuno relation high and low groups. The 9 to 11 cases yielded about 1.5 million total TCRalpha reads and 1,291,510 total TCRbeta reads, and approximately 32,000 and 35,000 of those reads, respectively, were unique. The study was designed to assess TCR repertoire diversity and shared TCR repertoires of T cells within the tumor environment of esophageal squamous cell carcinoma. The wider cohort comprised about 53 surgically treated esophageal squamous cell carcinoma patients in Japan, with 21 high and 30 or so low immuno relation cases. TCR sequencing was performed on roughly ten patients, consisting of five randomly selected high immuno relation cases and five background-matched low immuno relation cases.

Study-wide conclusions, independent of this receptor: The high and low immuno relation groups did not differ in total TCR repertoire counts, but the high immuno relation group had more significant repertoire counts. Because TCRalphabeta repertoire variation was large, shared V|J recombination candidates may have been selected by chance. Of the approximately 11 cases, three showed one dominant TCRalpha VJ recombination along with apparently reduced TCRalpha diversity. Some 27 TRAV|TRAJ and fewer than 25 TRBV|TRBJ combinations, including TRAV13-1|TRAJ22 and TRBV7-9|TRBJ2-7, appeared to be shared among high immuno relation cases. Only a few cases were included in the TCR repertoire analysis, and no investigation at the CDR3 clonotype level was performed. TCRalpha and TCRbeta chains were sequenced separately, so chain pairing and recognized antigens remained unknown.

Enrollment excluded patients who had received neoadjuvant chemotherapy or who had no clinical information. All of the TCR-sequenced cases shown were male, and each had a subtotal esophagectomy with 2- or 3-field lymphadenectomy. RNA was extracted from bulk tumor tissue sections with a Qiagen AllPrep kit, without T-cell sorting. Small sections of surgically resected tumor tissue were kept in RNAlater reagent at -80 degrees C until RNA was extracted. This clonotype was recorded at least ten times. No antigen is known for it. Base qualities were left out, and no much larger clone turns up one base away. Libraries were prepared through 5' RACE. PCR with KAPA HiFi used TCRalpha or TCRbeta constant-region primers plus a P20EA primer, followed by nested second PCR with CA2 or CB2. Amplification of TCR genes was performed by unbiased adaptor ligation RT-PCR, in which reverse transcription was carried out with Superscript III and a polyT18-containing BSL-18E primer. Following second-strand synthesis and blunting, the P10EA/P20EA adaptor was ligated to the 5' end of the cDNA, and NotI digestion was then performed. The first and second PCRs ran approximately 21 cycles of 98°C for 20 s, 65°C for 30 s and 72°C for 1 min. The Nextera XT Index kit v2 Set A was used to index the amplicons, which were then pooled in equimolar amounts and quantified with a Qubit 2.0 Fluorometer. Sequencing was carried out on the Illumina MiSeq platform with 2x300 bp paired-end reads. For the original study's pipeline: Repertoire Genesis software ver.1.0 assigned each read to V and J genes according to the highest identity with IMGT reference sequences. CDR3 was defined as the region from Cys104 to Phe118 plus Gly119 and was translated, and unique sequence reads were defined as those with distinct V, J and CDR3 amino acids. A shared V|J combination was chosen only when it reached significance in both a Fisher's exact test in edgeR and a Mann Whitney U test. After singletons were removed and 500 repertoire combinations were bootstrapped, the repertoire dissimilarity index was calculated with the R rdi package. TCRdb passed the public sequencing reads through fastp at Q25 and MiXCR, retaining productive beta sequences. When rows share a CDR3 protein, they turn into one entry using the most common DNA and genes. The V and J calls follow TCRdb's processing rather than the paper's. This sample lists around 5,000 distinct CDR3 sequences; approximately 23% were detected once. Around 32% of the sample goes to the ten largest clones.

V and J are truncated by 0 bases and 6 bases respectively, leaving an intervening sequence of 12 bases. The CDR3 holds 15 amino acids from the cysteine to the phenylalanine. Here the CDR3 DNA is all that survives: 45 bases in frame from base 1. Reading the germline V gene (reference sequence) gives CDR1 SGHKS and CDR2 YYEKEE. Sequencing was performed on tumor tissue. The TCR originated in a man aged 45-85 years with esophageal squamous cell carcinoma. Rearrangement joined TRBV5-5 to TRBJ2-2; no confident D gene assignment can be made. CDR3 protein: CASSLAELLSGELFF. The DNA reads TGTGCCAGCAGCTTGGCAGAACTCCTCTCCGGGGAGCTGTTTTTT.